This T cell receptor beta chain is drawn from a study of T cells in Graves' hyperthyroidism and ophthalmopathy. About the study: The initial diagnosis was the point when peripheral blood was collected, ahead of any treatment.

A remark on this clonotype: The target antigen is unknown.

RNA transcripts gave rise to amplified TCR beta CDR3 regions. Researchers ran a first-round RT-PCR on the TCR CDR3 using the HTBI primer set. TCRdb re-analysed the multiplex PCR reads in MiXCR, keeping a single row per CDR3 protein. The sample records 550,000 to 800,000 distinct CDR3 sequences, around 15% being singletons. Study-level results: Ophthalmopathy and stable hyperthyroidism were separated by a 13 V-J model.

With V trimmed by 5 bases and J by 2 bases, 0 bases remained unmatched. This CDR3 contains 13 residues. The germline CDR1 and CDR2 sequences are DFQATT and SNEGSKA (reference sequence). This TCR was recovered from a man aged 50 to 60 with Graves' hyperthyroidism. Material: blood. The genes are TRBV20-1 and TRBJ2-7, with 13 bases matching TRBD2. Here the CDR3 DNA reads TGCAGTGCTGGACTAGCGGGAGCCTACGAGCAGTACTTC. It encodes CSAGLAGAYEQYF.